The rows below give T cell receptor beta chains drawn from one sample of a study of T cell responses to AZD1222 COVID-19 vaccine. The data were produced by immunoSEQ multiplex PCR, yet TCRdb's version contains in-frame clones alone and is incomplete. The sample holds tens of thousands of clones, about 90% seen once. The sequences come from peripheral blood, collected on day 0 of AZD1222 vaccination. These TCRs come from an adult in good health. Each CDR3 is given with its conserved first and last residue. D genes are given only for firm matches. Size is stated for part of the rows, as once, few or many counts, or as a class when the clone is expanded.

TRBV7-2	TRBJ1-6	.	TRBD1	CASSLGDSNSPLHF	TGTGCCAGCAGCTTAGGGGACAGTAATTCACCCCTCCACTTT
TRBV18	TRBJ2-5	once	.	CASSPPLPQETQYF	TGTGCCAGCTCACCACCTCTACCCCAAGAGACCCAGTACTTC
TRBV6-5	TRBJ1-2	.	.	CASTQGYGYTF	TGTGCCAGCACCCAGGGTTATGGCTACACCTTC
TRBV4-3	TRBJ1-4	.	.	CASSRVWMGMDEKLFF	TGCGCCAGCAGCCGGGTGTGGATGGGGATGGATGAAAAACTGTTTTTT
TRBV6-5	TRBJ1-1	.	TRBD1	CASRGQVLNTEAFF	TGTGCCAGCAGAGGACAGGTCCTGAACACTGAAGCTTTCTTT
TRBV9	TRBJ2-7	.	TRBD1	CASSAGQGTYEQYF	TGTGCCAGCAGCGCCGGACAGGGCACCTACGAGCAGTACTTC
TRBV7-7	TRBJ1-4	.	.	CASSLGGANEKLFF	TGTGCTAGCAGCTTGGGGGGAGCTAATGAAAAACTGTTTTTT
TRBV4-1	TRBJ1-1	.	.	CASSFFGGEGTEAFF	TGCGCCAGCAGCTTCTTTGGGGGAGAGGGCACTGAAGCTTTCTTT
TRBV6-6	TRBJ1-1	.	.	CASRTTLRLNTEAFF	TGTGCCAGCAGGACGACACTAAGGTTGAACACTGAAGCTTTCTTT
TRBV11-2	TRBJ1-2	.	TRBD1	CASTEGQGAVDGYTF	TGTGCCAGCACCGAAGGGCAGGGGGCAGTCGATGGCTACACCTTC
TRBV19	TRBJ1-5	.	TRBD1	CASSPGTGFSQPQHF	TGTGCCAGTTCCCCCGGGACAGGTTTCTCTCAGCCCCAGCATTTT
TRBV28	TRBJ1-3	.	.	CASSLAGGRHTIYF	TGTGCCAGCAGTCTAGCCGGGGGGCGGCACACCATATATTTT
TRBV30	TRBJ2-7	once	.	CAWSASRYEQYF	TGTGCCTGGAGTGCAAGCCGTTACGAGCAGTACTTC
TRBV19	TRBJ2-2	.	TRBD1	CASDRTGGPAGELFF	TGTGCCAGTGATAGGACAGGGGGCCCGGCCGGGGAGCTGTTTTTT
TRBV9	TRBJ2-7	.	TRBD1	CASSVGGTVPHEQYF	TGTGCCAGCAGCGTAGGAGGGACAGTTCCCCACGAGCAGTACTTC
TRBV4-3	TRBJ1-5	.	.	CASSQDRGKNQPQHF	TGCGCCAGCAGCCAAGATCGAGGGAAAAATCAGCCCCAGCATTTT
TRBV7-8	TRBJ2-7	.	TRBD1	CASSLVGVGTGSSYEQYF	TGTGCCAGCAGCTTAGTGGGGGTAGGGACAGGGTCCTCCTACGAGCAGTACTTC
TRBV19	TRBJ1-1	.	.	CASSIEEGGLDTEAFF	TGTGCCAGTAGTATAGAGGAGGGGGGTTTGGACACTGAAGCTTTCTTT
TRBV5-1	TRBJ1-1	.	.	CASSSPTVDTEAFF	TGCGCCAGCAGCTCCCCCACTGTGGACACTGAAGCTTTCTTT
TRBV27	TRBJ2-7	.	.	CASSFRDGDYEQYF	TGTGCCAGCAGTTTTAGGGACGGAGACTACGAGCAGTACTTC
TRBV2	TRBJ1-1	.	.	CASITDTEAFF	TGTGCCAGCATTACCGACACTGAAGCTTTCTTT
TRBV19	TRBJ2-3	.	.	CASSTTGAGRDTQYF	TGTGCCAGTAGTACCACAGGGGCGGGGCGAGATACGCAGTATTTT
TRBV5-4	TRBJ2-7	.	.	CASSRGEMGSYEQYF	TGTGCCAGCAGCCGCGGTGAAATGGGATCCTACGAGCAGTACTTC
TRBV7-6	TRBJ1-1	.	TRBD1	CASSPGTGEVTEAFF	TGTGCCAGCAGCCCCGGGACAGGGGAGGTTACTGAAGCTTTCTTT
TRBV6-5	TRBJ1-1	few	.	CASSYGELRNTEAFF	TGTGCCAGCAGTTACGGGGAGCTAAGGAACACTGAAGCTTTCTTT
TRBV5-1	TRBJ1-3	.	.	CASSLSGAYSGNTIYF	TGCGCCAGCAGCTTGTCTGGGGCATACTCTGGAAACACCATATATTTT
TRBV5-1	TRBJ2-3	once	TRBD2	CASSSSSGAYTQYF	TGCGCCAGCAGCTCTAGTAGCGGGGCATATACGCAGTATTTT
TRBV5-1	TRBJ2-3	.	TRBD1	CASSTGTGSLRGTDTQYF	TGCGCCAGCAGCACAGGGACAGGGTCTCTACGTGGCACAGATACGCAGTATTTT
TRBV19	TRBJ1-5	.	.	CASSSAGVRNQPQHF	TGTGCCAGTAGTAGTGCGGGGGTTCGGAATCAGCCCCAGCATTTT
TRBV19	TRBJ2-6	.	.	CASIEVSGANVLTF	TGTGCCAGTATCGAGGTCTCTGGGGCCAACGTCCTGACTTTC
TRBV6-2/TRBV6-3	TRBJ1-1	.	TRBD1	CASSYGTAGTEAFF	TGTGCCAGCAGTTACGGGACAGCTGGCACTGAAGCTTTCTTT
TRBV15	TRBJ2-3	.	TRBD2	CATSRDLTSGGLTDTQYF	TGTGCCACCAGCAGAGATCTAACTAGCGGGGGCCTCACAGATACGCAGTATTTT
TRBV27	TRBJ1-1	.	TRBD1	CASRMTGGRREYEAFF	TGTGCCAGCAGGATGACAGGGGGCCGACGGGAATATGAAGCTTTCTTT
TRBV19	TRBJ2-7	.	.	CASSHADEQYF	TGTGCCAGTAGTCACGCCGACGAGCAGTACTTC
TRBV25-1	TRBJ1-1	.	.	CASRQGSNTEAFF	TGTGCCAGCAGGCAGGGGTCGAACACTGAAGCTTTCTTT